These 16 T cell receptor beta chains were all obtained from the same sample, sequenced in a study of radiotherapy plus CTLA-4 blockade in lung cancer. Using immunoSEQ multiplex PCR, the repertoire was profiled, and TCRdb retains in-frame clones only, with some absent. The table has some 30,000 clones, 75% to 85% seen once. The input for sequencing was peripheral blood, taken from a patient treated with radiotherapy plus ipilimumab. These receptors were collected from a human donor with non-small cell lung cancer that progressed on radiotherapy plus ipilimumab.

The chain employs TRBV25-1 and TRBJ1-5; D remains ambiguous. This CDR3 comprises 18 residues. Trimming pared 3 bases from V and 4 bases from J, leaving 22 bases between. Germline assignment: CDR1 MGHDK and CDR2 SYGVNS. In DNA, the CDR3 is TGTGCCAGCAGTGATGAGCAGGCCTTACATCCTTCTAATCAGCCCCAGCATTTT. This encodes CASSDEQALHPSNQPQHF.

The J gene is TRBJ2-3, the V gene TRBV5-5; D may be TRBD1 (5 bases). Trimming shortened V by 4 bases and J by 5 bases, and 14 bases separated the two germline ends. The CDR3 consists of 14 residues. The germline V gene encodes CDR1 SGHKS and CDR2 YYEKEE (reference sequence). The CDR3 loop reads CASSGAWGRDTQYF. DNA for the CDR3: TGTGCCAGCAGCGGAGCGTGGGGCAGAGATACGCAGTATTTT.

This clone has a handful of counts. The CDR3 DNA reads as TGTGCCAGCAGCCCAGGATCGGAACCCAATTCACCCCTCCACTTT. Translated, it gives CASSPGSEPNSPLHF. This chain uses TRBV5-4 with TRBJ1-6; D remains ambiguous. This CDR3 has 15 residues. Per germline, CDR1 SGHNT and CDR2 YYREEE (reference sequence). The V gene lost 4 bases and the J gene lost 7 bases, with 15 bases spanning the gap.

This clone was seen a few times. The CDR3 is CASSLVPAEEQYF. For the CDR3, the DNA is TGCGCCAGCAGCTTGGTACCTGCGGAAGAGCAGTACTTC. This rearrangement joins TRBV5-1 to TRBJ2-7; no clear D. This CDR3 comprises 13 residues. Germline assignment: CDR1 SGHRS and CDR2 YFSETQ. Trimming removed 0 bases at V and 7 bases at J, with 11 bases between.

V usage is TRBV10-3 and J usage is TRBJ1-1; TRBD1 aligns across 8 bases. The CDR3 length is 12 residues. Unmatched junction bases numbered 2, after V lost 5 bases and J lost 6 bases. CDR1 is ENHRY, CDR2 SYGVKD, per germline. The CDR3 region has the DNA TGTGCCATCAGTCGGGACAGGTCTGAAGCTTTCTTT. It translates to CAISRDRSEAFF.

The gene calls are TRBV11-2 and TRBJ1-1; D possibly corresponds to TRBD1 (6 bases). The CDR3 runs 15 residues. Trimming removed 1 base from V and 6 bases from J, with 15 bases in between. Germline assignment: CDR1 SGHAT and CDR2 FQNNGV. CDR3 bases: TGTGCCAGCAGCTTAGCGGGGGCCCGGGGGGCTGAAGCTTTCTTT. Its protein is CASSLAGARGAEAFF.

The chain is built from TRBV7-9 and TRBJ1-6; 9 bases align to TRBD1. Losses at the gene ends were 5 bases for V and 7 bases for J; bases not matched to a gene: 3. The CDR3 is 14 amino acids. CDR1 and CDR2 from the germline V gene are SEHNR and FQNEAQ (reference sequence). In DNA, the CDR3 is TGTGCCAGCAGCCAGGGACAGGGCAATTCACCCCTCCACTTT. The encoded protein is CASSQGQGNSPLHF.

This chain links TRBV7-2 with TRBJ2-3, with TRBD2 matching over 10 bases. Per germline, CDR1 SGHTA and CDR2 FQGNSA. After removal of 5 bases from V and 0 bases from J, the junction contained 2 bases not matched to a gene. CDR3 length equals 15 residues. CDR3 coding DNA: TGTGCCAGCAGCATGACTAGCGGGAGCACAGATACGCAGTATTTT. It yields the protein CASSMTSGSTDTQYF.

The genes are TRBV15 and TRBJ2-3; TRBD2 aligns across 8 bases. The CDR3 runs 19 residues. CDR1 and CDR2 (germline): LNHNV, YYDKDF (reference sequence). V shed 0 bases, J shed 2 bases, and the junction held 13 bases outside the gene matches. CDR3 amino acids: CATSREVGTGGIPTDTQYF. The CDR3 region has the DNA TGTGCCACCAGCAGAGAGGTGGGAACGGGGGGGATTCCCACAGATACGCAGTATTTT.

This sequence joins TRBV19 and TRBJ2-2, with D possibly TRBD2 on 7 matching bases. Trimming removed 10 bases from V and 2 bases from J, with 14 bases in between. CDR1 is LNHDA, CDR2 SQIVND, per germline (reference sequence). CDR3 size: 14 residues. This CDR3 is CATRGGANTGELFF. CDR3 bases: TGTGCCACCCGTGGGGGGGCCAACACCGGGGAGCTGTTTTTT.

V and J are TRBV5-6 and TRBJ1-5; D call uncertain. This CDR3 has 15 amino acids. In germline, CDR1 is SGHDT, CDR2 YYEEEE. The V gene lost 4 bases and the J gene lost 2 bases, with 13 bases spanning the gap. The CDR3: CASSLSRGRNQPQHF. The CDR3 nucleotides are TGTGCCAGCAGCCTCTCTCGGGGTCGCAATCAGCCCCAGCATTTT.

The CDR3 loop is CASSQDRGTVPYGYTF. The CDR3 DNA reads as TGTGCCAGCAGCCAAGATCGTGGGACAGTCCCTTATGGCTACACCTTC. The gene calls are TRBV4-2 and TRBJ1-2, with 7 bases fitting TRBD1. V shed 0 bases and J 5 bases; nucleotides not matched to a gene: 9. Germline V gene data show CDR1 as LGHNA and CDR2 as YNFKEQ. The CDR3 is made up of 16 amino acids.

The V gene is TRBV28, the J gene TRBJ1-5, with D possibly being TRBD1 (5 bases). The CDR3 contains 15 residues. The V and J ends lost 1 base and 1 base respectively, with 8 bases between them. Germline CDR1 reads MDHEN; CDR2 reads SYDVKM. The CDR3 sequence is CASSLSDRSNQPQHF. Written as DNA, the CDR3 is TGTGCCAGCAGTTTATCAGACAGAAGCAATCAGCCCCAGCATTTT.

This chain uses TRBV5-1 with TRBJ2-7; TRBD1 might be the D (7 bases). Germline V gives CDR1 SGHRS, CDR2 YFSETQ. The CDR3 totals 15 residues. V was pared by 4 bases and J by 2 bases, with 16 bases between. The CDR3, as DNA: TGCGCCAGCAGCGGGGGGACAGTAAGAACCTACGAGCAGTACTTC. Translation gives CASSGGTVRTYEQYF.

The chain joins TRBV6-6 to TRBJ1-5; D remains unclear. Germline V gene lookup returns CDR1 MNHNY and CDR2 SVGAGI (reference sequence). The CDR3 sequence is 14 residues long. V was trimmed by 5 bases and J by 2 bases, leaving 10 bases between them. As DNA, the CDR3 is TGTGCCAGCAGTCCAGGCGGGGGCAATCAGCCCCAGCATTTT. Its translation: CASSPGGGNQPQHF.

The genes are TRBV25-1 and TRBJ2-2; 9 positions agree with TRBD1. CDR3 size: 16 residues. Unmatched junction bases numbered 9, after V lost 6 bases and J lost 4 bases. Germline lookup yields CDR1 MGHDK and CDR2 SYGVNS. The CDR3 here is CASRREKDRGTGELFF. CDR3 in DNA: TGTGCCAGCAGGCGAGAAAAGGACAGGGGCACCGGGGAGCTGTTTTTT.